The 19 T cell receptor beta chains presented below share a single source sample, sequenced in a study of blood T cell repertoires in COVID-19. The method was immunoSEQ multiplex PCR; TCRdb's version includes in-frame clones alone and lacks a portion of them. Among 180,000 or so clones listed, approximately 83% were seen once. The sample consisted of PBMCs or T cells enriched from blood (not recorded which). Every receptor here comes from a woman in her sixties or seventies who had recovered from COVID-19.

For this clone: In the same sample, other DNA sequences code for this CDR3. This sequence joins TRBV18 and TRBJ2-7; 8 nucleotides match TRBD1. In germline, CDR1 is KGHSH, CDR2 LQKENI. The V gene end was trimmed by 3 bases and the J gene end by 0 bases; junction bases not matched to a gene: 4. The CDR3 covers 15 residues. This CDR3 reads CASSPGQGGSYEQYF. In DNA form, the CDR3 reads TGTGCCAGCTCACCCGGACAGGGAGGCTCCTACGAGCAGTACTTC. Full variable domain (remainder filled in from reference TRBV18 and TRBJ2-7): NAGVMQNPRHLVRRRGQEARLRCSPMKGHSHVYWYRQLPEEGLKFMVYLQKENIIDESGMPKERFSAEFPKEGPSILRIQQVVRGDSAAYFCASSPGQGGSYEQYFGPGTRLTVT.

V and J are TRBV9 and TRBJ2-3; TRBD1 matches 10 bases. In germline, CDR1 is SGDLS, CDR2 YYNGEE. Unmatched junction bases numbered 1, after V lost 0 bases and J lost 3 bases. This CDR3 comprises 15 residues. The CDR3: CASSVGQGATDTQYF. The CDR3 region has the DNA TGTGCCAGCAGCGTAGGACAGGGGGCGACAGATACGCAGTATTTT.

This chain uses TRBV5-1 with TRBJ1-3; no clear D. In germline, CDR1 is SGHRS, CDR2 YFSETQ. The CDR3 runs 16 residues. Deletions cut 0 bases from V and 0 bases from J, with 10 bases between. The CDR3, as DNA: TGCGCCAGCAGCTTGGCACCGACTTCCTCTGGAAACACCATATATTTT. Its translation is CASSLAPTSSGNTIYF.

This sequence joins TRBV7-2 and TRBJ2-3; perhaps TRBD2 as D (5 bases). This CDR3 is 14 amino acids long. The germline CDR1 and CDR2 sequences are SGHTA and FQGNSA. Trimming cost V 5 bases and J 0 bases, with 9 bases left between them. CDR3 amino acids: CASSVTRSTDTQYF. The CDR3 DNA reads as TGTGCCAGCAGCGTTACTAGGAGCACAGATACGCAGTATTTT.

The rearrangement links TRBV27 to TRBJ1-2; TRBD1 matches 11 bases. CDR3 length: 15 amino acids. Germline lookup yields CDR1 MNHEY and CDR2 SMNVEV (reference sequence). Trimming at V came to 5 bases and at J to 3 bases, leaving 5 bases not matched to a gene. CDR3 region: CASSGQGAPYYGYTF. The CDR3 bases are TGTGCCAGCAGTGGACAGGGGGCGCCCTACTATGGCTACACCTTC.

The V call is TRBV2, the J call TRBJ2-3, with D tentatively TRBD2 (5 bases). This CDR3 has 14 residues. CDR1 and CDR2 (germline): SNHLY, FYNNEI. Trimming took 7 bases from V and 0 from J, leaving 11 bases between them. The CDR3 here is CASTAGSSTDTQYF. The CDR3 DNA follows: TGTGCCAGCACGGCGGGTTCCAGCACAGATACGCAGTATTTT. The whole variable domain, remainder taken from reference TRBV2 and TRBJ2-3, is EPEVTQTPSHQVTQMGQEVILRCVPISNHLYFYWYRQILGQKVEFLVSFYNNEISEKSEIFDDQFSVERPDGSNFTLKIRSTKLEDSAMYFCASTAGSSTDTQYFGPGTRLTVL.

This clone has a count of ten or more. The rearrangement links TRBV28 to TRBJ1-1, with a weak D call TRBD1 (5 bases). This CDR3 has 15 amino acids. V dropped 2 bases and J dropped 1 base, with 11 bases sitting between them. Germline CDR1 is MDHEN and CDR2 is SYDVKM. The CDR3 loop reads CASSLVQDGNTEAFF. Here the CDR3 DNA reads TGTGCCAGCAGTTTAGTACAGGACGGGAACACTGAAGCTTTCTTT.

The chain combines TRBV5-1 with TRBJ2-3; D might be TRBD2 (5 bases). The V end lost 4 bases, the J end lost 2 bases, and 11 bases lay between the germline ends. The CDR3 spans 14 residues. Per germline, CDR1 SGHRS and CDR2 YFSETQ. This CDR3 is CASSADYLTDTQYF. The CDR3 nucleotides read TGCGCCAGCAGCGCTGACTACCTCACAGATACGCAGTATTTT.

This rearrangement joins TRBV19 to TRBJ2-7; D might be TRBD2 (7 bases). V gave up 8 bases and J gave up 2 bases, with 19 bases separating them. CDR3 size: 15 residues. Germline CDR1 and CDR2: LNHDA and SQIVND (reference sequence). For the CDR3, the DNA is TGTGCCAGTCACCCTACAGGGAGGGGACCCTACGAGCAGTACTTC. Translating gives CASHPTGRGPYEQYF.

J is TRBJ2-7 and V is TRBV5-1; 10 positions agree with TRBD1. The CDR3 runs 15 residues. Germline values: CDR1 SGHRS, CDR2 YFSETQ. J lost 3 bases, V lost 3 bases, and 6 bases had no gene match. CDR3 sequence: CASSSTTGGVYEQYF. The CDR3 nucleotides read TGCGCCAGCAGCTCAACGACAGGGGGCGTCTACGAGCAGTACTTC.

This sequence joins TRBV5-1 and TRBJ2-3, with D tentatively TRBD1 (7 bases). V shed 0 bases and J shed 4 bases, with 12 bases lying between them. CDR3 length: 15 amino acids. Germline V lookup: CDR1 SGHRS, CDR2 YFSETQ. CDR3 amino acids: CASSLGSGGPDTQYF. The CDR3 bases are TGCGCCAGCAGCTTGGGGTCAGGGGGGCCAGATACGCAGTATTTT.

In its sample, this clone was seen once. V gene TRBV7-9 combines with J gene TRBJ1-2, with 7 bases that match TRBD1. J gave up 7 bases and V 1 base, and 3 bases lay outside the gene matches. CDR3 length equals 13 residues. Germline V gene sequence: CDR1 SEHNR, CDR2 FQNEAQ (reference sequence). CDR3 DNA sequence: TGTGCCAGCAGCTTAGAGGCAGGGGGTGGCTACACCTTC. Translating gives CASSLEAGGGYTF.

This CDR3 is CASSLNRDKANTGELFF. For the CDR3, the DNA is TGTGCCAGCAGCTTAAACCGGGACAAAGCGAACACCGGGGAGCTGTTTTTT. The chain recombines TRBV7-3 with TRBJ2-2, with a possible D match to TRBD1 (6 bases). The CDR3 extends over 17 amino acids. Trimming removed 1 base from V and 0 bases from J, with 12 bases in between. Germline V gives CDR1 SGHTA, CDR2 FQGTGA.

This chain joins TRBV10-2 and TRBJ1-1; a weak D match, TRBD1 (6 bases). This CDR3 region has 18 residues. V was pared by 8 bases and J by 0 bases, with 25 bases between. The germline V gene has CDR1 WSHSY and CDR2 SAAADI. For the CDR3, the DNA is TGCGCCAGCCGCCAAACAACAGGGCTCCGCACTATGAACACTGAAGCTTTCTTT. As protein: CASRQTTGLRTMNTEAFF.

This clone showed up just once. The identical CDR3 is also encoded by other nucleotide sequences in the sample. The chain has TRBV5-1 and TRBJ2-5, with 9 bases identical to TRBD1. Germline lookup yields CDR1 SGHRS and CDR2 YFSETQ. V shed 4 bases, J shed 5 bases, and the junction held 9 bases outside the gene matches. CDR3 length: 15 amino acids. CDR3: CASSLRDREVETQYF. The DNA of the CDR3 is TGCGCCAGCAGCCTCCGGGACAGGGAGGTTGAGACCCAGTACTTC.

The CDR3 nucleotides read TGTGCCAGCAGCTTAGGAACGGGGACTGAAGCTTTCTTT. It is translated as CASSLGTGTEAFF. The chain links TRBV7-3 to TRBJ1-1; D is unclear. Trimming shortened V by 2 bases and J by 5 bases, and 9 bases separated the two germline ends. CDR1 is SGHTA and CDR2 is FQGTGA in the germline V gene. CDR3 length: 13 residues.

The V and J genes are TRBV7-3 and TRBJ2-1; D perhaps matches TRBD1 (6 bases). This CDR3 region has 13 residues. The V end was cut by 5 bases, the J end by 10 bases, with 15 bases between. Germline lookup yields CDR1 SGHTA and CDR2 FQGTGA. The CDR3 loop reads CASSPQTGREQFF. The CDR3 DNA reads TGTGCCAGCAGCCCCCAGACAGGACGGGAGCAGTTCTTC.

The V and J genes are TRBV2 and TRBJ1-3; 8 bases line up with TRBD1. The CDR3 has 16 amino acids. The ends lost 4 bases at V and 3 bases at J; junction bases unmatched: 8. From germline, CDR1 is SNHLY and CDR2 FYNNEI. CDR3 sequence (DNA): TGTGCCAGCAGTGCGAGAGCAGGGGGCTATGGAAACACCATATATTTT. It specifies CASSARAGGYGNTIYF. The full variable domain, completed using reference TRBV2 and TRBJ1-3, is EPEVTQTPSHQVTQMGQEVILRCVPISNHLYFYWYRQILGQKVEFLVSFYNNEISEKSEIFDDQFSVERPDGSNFTLKIRSTKLEDSAMYFCASSARAGGYGNTIYFGEGSWLTVV.

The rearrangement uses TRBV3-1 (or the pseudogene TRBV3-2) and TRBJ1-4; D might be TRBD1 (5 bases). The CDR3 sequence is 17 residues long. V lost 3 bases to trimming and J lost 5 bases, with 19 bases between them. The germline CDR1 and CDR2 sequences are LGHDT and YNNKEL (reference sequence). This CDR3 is CASSHTSGGRGNEKLFF. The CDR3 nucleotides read TGTGCCAGCAGCCACACCTCCGGAGGACGGGGGAATGAAAAACTGTTTTTT.